This entry lists 22 T cell receptor beta chains sequenced from one sample in a study of blood T cell repertoires in COVID-19. The repertoire was sequenced with immunoSEQ multiplex PCR; TCRdb's copy has only in-frame clones and lacks some. Altogether roughly 310,000 clones are present, 90% being singletons, with the ten largest covering around 2.5%. Specimen: PBMCs or T cells enriched from blood (not recorded which). The receptors shown here come from a man aged 55-75 years who had recovered from COVID-19.

The chain uses TRBV27 and TRBJ2-1; 9 bases are shared with TRBD2. The germline CDR1 and CDR2 sequences are MNHEY and SMNVEV (reference sequence). This CDR3 has 15 residues. V trimming: 5 bases; J trimming: 2 bases; junction bases outside the gene matches: 4. The CDR3, as DNA: TGTGCCAGCAGTACATTAGCGGGAGCCTACAATGAGCAGTTCTTC. It is translated as CASSTLAGAYNEQFF.

This clone was seen a single time. The gene calls are TRBV11-3 and TRBJ2-7; D may be TRBD2 (6 bases). The CDR3 is made up of 14 amino acids. Trimming took 3 bases from V and 2 from J, leaving 11 bases between them. From germline, CDR1 is SGHNT and CDR2 YENEEA. CDR3 nucleotides: TGTGCCAGCAGCTTTGGCGGGACCACCTACGAGCAGTACTTC. Translating gives CASSFGGTTYEQYF.

The chain employs TRBV19 and TRBJ1-4; 7 positions agree with TRBD1. Germline-derived CDR1 and CDR2 are LNHDA and SQIVND (reference sequence). CDR3 length: 15 amino acids. V lost 5 bases to trimming and J lost 3 bases; unmatched junction nucleotides: 6. CDR3 loop: CASSPPGQSNEKLFF. In DNA form, the CDR3 reads TGTGCCAGTAGTCCCCCGGGACAGTCTAATGAAAAACTGTTTTTT.

The chain links TRBV4-1 to TRBJ1-6, with 8 positions matching TRBD1. CDR3 length: 16 amino acids. CDR1 is MGHRA and CDR2 is YSYEKL in the germline V gene. The ends lost 2 bases at V and 10 bases at J; junction bases unmatched: 10. The DNA for the CDR3 is TGCGCCAGCAGCCAACACCCGACAGGGGACGAATCACCCCTCCACTTT. The encoded protein is CASSQHPTGDESPLHF.

The rearrangement joins TRBV3-1 (or the pseudogene TRBV3-2) to TRBJ2-5; D not certain. Looked up from germline, CDR1 is LGHDT and CDR2 is YNNKEL (reference sequence). Deletions cut 1 base from V and 7 bases from J, with 10 bases between. This CDR3 comprises 13 residues. This CDR3 reads CASSQGQTGTQYF. The DNA for the CDR3 is TGTGCCAGCAGCCAAGGGCAGACGGGGACCCAGTACTTC.

The rearrangement joins TRBV7-9 to TRBJ1-2; D is undetermined. The CDR3 covers 14 residues. V shed 5 bases and J shed 1 base, with 11 bases lying between them. Germline V CDR1 and CDR2: SEHNR, FQNEAQ (reference sequence). CDR3 nucleotide sequence: TGTGCCAGCAGCCCCGGAGGGTATAACTATGGCTACACCTTC. Protein: CASSPGGYNYGYTF. Full variable domain (missing parts from reference TRBV7-9 and TRBJ1-2): DTGVSQNPRHKITKRGQNVTFRCDPISEHNRLYWYRQTLGQGPEFLTYFQNEAQLEKSRLLSDRFSAERPKGSFSTLEIQRTEQGDSAMYLCASSPGGYNYGYTFGSGTRLTVV.

The chain employs TRBV3-1 (or the pseudogene TRBV3-2) and TRBJ2-7; D ambiguous. V gave up 4 bases and J gave up 6 bases, with 10 bases separating them. The germline V gene encodes CDR1 LGHDT and CDR2 YNNKEL (reference sequence). The CDR3 is 12 residues long. The CDR3 region is CASSPRPSEQYF. CDR3 DNA: TGTGCCAGCAGCCCCCGCCCGAGCGAGCAGTACTTC.

The rearrangement joins TRBV15 to TRBJ1-3; the D gene is possibly TRBD1 (6 bases). The CDR3 totals 17 residues. Germline CDR1 reads LNHNV; CDR2 reads YYDKDF (reference sequence). Trimming removed 1 base from V and 0 bases from J, with 13 bases in between. CDR3 DNA: TGTGCCACCAGCAGAGGGGGTGCAGGGGACTCTGGAAACACCATATATTTT. Amino acid sequence: CATSRGGAGDSGNTIYF.

The chain recombines TRBV5-4 with TRBJ2-3; 9 bases line up with TRBD1. The CDR3 is made up of 15 amino acids. The trim removed 3 bases at V and 1 base at J, leaving 3 bases unmatched. Germline lookup yields CDR1 SGHNT and CDR2 YYREEE (reference sequence). CDR3 in amino acids: CASSSRTGGTDTQYF. The CDR3 nucleotides are TGTGCCAGCAGCTCCCGGACAGGGGGCACAGATACGCAGTATTTT.

The J gene is TRBJ2-7, the V gene TRBV5-1; no clear D. CDR1 is SGHRS, CDR2 YFSETQ, per germline. V lost 4 bases and J 7 bases, leaving 12 bases between the germline ends. This CDR3 has 12 residues. Here the CDR3 DNA reads TGCGCCAGCAGCCTAAAATCCGATGAGCAGTACTTC. Its protein product is CASSLKSDEQYF.

This clone was seen more than once but under ten times. In nucleotides, the CDR3 is TGCGCCAGCAGCGGGGGGACTAGGGCTAGCACAGATACGCAGTATTTT. It specifies CASSGGTRASTDTQYF. The chain joins TRBV5-1 to TRBJ2-3, with 8 bases matching TRBD2. In germline, CDR1 is SGHRS, CDR2 YFSETQ. J lost 0 bases, V lost 4 bases, and 7 bases had no gene match. This CDR3 is 16 amino acids long.

The J gene is TRBJ2-3, the V gene TRBV19, with D perhaps TRBD2 (5 bases). This CDR3 has 15 amino acids. From germline, CDR1 is LNHDA and CDR2 SQIVND (reference sequence). With 2 bases removed from V and 1 base from J, the gap between germline ends came to 10 bases. Written as DNA, the CDR3 is TGTGCCAGTAGTATACTATGGCGGGGCACAGATACGCAGTATTTT. Its protein product is CASSILWRGTDTQYF. The full variable domain, rest sourced from reference TRBV19 and TRBJ2-3, is DGGITQSPKYLFRKEGQNVTLSCEQNLNHDAMYWYRQDPGQGLRLIYYSQIVNDFQKGDIAEGYSVSREKKESFPLTVTSAQKNPTAFYLCASSILWRGTDTQYFGPGTRLTVL.

The CDR3 loop is CASNGQGNTEAFF. DNA for the CDR3: TGTGCCAGCAATGGACAGGGAAACACTGAAGCTTTCTTT. The rearrangement uses TRBV27 and TRBJ1-1, with 8 nucleotides matching TRBD1. Unmatched junction bases numbered 3, after V lost 7 bases and J lost 2 bases. The CDR3 has 13 residues. The germline CDR1 and CDR2 sequences are MNHEY and SMNVEV (reference sequence).

This chain uses TRBV18 with TRBJ1-2, with 8 bases aligning to TRBD1. V dropped 3 bases and J dropped 4; count of bases not matched to a gene: 4. Germline lookup yields CDR1 KGHSH and CDR2 LQKENI. The CDR3 covers 14 residues. As DNA, the CDR3 is TGTGCCAGCTCACCCCCGGGACAGGCCTATGGCTACACCTTC. It yields the protein CASSPPGQAYGYTF.

The genes are TRBV7-9 and TRBJ2-2; a weak D match, TRBD2 (6 bases). The V gene's germline CDR1 is SEHNR and CDR2 FQNEAQ (reference sequence). There are 14 residues in the CDR3. The germline V and J ends were trimmed by 3 bases and 4 bases, with 9 bases remaining between them. DNA of the CDR3: TGTGCCAGCAGCTTTGGGGGGTTCACCGGGGAGCTGTTTTTT. Amino acids: CASSFGGFTGELFF.

This clone was seen only once. This chain links TRBV27 with TRBJ1-1; 10 bases agree with TRBD1. The trim removed 3 bases at V and 4 bases at J, leaving 5 bases unmatched. This CDR3 is 15 amino acids long. CDR1 is MNHEY and CDR2 is SMNVEV in the germline V gene (reference sequence). CDR3 residues: CASSFSGTGVTEAFF. The CDR3 nucleotides are TGTGCCAGCAGTTTCTCCGGGACAGGGGTCACTGAAGCTTTCTTT.

V is TRBV12-3 or TRBV12-4 and J is TRBJ1-1; no definite D call. The V and J ends lost 1 base and 1 base respectively, with 4 bases between them. The CDR3 contains 13 residues. As DNA, the CDR3 is TGTGCCAGCAGTTTAGAAGCGAACACTGAAGCTTTCTTT. Translation: CASSLEANTEAFF.

This chain connects TRBV7-3 to TRBJ2-1; D might be TRBD2 (5 bases). The germline V and J ends were trimmed by 0 bases and 3 bases, with 9 bases remaining between them. Germline V CDR1 and CDR2: SGHTA, FQGTGA. The CDR3 has 15 amino acids. CDR3 region: CASSLTGDSYNEQFF. In nucleotides, the CDR3 is TGTGCCAGCAGCTTAACGGGAGATAGCTACAATGAGCAGTTCTTC.

This chain joins TRBV5-1 and TRBJ2-3, with D possibly matching TRBD1 (6 bases). The CDR3 extends over 17 amino acids. Between the trimmed V and J ends, which lost 4 bases and 2 bases, there was a span of 20 bases. Germline-derived CDR1 and CDR2 are SGHRS and YFSETQ. The CDR3 nucleotides are TGCGCCAGCAGCCCGTCCCGGGACAACATAAACACAGATACGCAGTATTTT. Translated, it gives CASSPSRDNINTDTQYF.

In DNA form, the CDR3 reads TGTGCCAGTAGTACAGAGACAGGGTTAACCCATCAGCCCCAGCATTTT. The encoded protein is CASSTETGLTHQPQHF. This chain joins TRBV19 and TRBJ1-5; TRBD1 agrees at 7 bases. The CDR3 sequence is 16 residues long. Germline CDR1 LNHDA, CDR2 SQIVND (reference sequence). V was clipped by 4 bases and J by 5 bases; unmatched bases: 11.

V gene TRBV6-1 combines with J gene TRBJ1-2; no clear D gene. CDR3 length equals 16 residues. Germline V gene lookup returns CDR1 MNHNS and CDR2 SASEGT. The V gene lost 0 bases and the J gene lost 6 bases, with 17 bases spanning the gap. CDR3 nucleotide sequence: TGTGCCAGCAGTGAAGCGCTCAGGCAGAGAAATAATGGCTACACCTTC. Translating gives CASSEALRQRNNGYTF.

The CDR3 sequence is CASSTQAGEYEQYF. DNA for the CDR3: TGTGCCAGCAGTACTCAAGCGGGAGAGTACGAGCAGTACTTC. V gene TRBV11-3 combines with J gene TRBJ2-7, with 8 bases aligning to TRBD2. This CDR3 is built from 14 residues. CDR1 and CDR2 from the germline V gene are SGHNT and YENEEA. Trimming at V came to 6 bases and at J to 4 bases, leaving 8 bases not matched to a gene.